This paragraph covers one TCR beta chain sequence. The source of the sample is a study of OX40 agonist ivuxolimab in advanced cancers. The CDR3 runs to 15 residues. In germline, CDR1 is WNHNN, CDR2 SYGVQD (reference sequence). V shed 3 bases and J shed 2 bases, with 13 bases lying between them. TCRdb keeps only in-frame clones here, not all; method: immunoSEQ multiplex PCR. The data hold tens of thousands of clones, with 80% to 95% observed a single time. This clonotype was obtained from an adult with an advanced solid tumor such as melanoma, head and neck, liver or kidney cancer. The genes are TRBV10-1 and TRBJ2-5; tentative D call: TRBD2 (6 bases). The material was CD4+ or CD8+ T cells sorted from blood, obtained in a trial of the OX40 agonist ivuxolimab. The CDR3 spells CASSDRKRAQETQYF. CDR3 DNA: TGCGCCAGCAGTGATCGGAAGCGGGCTCAAGAGACCCAGTACTTC.